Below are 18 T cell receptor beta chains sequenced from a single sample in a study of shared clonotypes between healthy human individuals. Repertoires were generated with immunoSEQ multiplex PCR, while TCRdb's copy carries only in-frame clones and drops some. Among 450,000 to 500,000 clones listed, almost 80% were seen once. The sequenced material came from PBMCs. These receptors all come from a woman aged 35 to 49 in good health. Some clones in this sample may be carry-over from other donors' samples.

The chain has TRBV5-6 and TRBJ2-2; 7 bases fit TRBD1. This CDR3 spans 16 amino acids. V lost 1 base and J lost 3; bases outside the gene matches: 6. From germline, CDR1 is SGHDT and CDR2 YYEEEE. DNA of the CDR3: TGTGCCAGCAGCTTGCCTACAGGGGACGACACCGGGGAGCTGTTTTTT. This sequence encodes CASSLPTGDDTGELFF.

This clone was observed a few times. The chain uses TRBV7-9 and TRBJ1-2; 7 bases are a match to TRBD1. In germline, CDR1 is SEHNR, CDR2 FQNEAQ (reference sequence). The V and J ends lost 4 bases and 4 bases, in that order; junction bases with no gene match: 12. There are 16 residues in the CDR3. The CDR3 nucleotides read TGTGCCAGCAGCTCAAGGGGGGGACAGATGGTCTATGGCTACACCTTC. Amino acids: CASSSRGGQMVYGYTF.

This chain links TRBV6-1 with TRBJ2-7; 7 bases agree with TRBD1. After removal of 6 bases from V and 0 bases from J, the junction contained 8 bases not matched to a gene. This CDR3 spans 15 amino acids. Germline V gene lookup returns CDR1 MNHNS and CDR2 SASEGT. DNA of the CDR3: TGTGCCAGCAGGGCCGGGACAGTCAACTCCTACGAGCAGTACTTC. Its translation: CASRAGTVNSYEQYF.

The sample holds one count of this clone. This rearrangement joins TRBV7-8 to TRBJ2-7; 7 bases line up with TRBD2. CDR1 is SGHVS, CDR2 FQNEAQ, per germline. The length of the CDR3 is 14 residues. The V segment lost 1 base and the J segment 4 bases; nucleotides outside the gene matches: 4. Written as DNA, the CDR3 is TGTGCCAGCAGCTTAGGGGGGGGTGGATACGAGCAGTACTTC. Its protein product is CASSLGGGGYEQYF.

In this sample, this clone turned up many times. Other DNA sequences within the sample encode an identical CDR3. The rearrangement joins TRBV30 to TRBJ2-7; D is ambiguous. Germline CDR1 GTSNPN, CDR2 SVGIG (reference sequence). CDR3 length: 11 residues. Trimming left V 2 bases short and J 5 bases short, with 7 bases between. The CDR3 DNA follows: TGTGCCTGGAGTACCTACGACGAGCAGTACTTC. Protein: CAWSTYDEQYF.

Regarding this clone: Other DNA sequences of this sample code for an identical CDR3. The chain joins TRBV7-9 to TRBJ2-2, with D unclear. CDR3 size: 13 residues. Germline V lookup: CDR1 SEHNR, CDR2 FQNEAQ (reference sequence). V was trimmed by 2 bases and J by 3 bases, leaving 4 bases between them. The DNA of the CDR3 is TGTGCCAGCAGCTTAACTTACACCGGGGAGCTGTTTTTT. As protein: CASSLTYTGELFF.

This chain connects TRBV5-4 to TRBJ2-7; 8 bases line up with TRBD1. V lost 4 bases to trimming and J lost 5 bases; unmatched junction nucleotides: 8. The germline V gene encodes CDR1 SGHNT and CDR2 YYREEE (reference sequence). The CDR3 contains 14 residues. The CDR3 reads CASSATRGPDEQYF. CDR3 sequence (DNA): TGTGCCAGCAGCGCGACCAGGGGGCCGGACGAGCAGTACTTC.

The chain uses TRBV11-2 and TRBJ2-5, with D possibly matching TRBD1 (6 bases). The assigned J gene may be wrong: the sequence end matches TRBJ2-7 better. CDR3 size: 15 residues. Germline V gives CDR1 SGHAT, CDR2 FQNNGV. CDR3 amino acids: CASSAPTGPSYEQYF. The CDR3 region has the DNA TGTGCCAGCAGCGCACCAACAGGGCCCTCCTACGAGCAGTACTTC.

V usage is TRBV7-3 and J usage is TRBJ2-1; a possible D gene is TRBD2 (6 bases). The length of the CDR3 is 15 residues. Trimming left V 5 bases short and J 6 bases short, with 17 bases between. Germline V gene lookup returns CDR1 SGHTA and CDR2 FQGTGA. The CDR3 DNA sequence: TGTGCCAGCAGCCCCCGGACTACAGGTTTCAATGAGCAGTTCTTC. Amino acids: CASSPRTTGFNEQFF.

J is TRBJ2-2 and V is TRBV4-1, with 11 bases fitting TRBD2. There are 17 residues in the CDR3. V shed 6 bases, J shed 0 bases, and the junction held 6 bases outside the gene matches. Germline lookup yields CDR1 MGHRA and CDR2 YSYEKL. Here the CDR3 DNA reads TGCGCCAGCAGGCCGGGACTAGCGGCCACGAACACCGGGGAGCTGTTTTTT. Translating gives CASRPGLAATNTGELFF.

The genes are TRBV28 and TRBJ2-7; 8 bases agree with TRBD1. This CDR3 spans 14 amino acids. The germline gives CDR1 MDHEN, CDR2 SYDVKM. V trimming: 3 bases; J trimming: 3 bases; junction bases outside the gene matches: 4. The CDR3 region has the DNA TGTGCCAGCAGTTTTCCCGGACAGGGCTACGAGCAGTACTTC. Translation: CASSFPGQGYEQYF. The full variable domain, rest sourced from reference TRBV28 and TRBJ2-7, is DVKVTQSSRYLVKRTGEKVFLECVQDMDHENMFWYRQDPGLGLRLIYFSYDVKMKEKGDIPEGYSVSREKKERFSLILESASTNQTSMYLCASSFPGQGYEQYFGPGTRLTVT.

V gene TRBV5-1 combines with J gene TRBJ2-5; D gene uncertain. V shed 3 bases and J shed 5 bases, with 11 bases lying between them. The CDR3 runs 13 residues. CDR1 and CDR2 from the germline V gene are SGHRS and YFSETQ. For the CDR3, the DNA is TGCGCCAGCAGCTACGAAGTGGGGGAGACCCAGTACTTC. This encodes CASSYEVGETQYF.

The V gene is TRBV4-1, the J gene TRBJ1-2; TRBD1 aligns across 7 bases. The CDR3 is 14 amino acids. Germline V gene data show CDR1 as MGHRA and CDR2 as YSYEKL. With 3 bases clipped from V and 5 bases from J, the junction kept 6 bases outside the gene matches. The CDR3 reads CASSQRDRDYGYTF. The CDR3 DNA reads TGCGCCAGCAGCCAGCGGGACAGAGATTATGGCTACACCTTC.

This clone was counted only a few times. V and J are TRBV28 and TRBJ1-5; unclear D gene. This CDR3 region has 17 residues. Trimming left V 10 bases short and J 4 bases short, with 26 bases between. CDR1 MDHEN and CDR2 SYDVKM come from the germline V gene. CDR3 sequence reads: CATQSPSAQNFNQPQHF. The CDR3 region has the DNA TGTGCCACCCAGTCCCCGTCAGCACAAAACTTTAATCAGCCCCAGCATTTT.

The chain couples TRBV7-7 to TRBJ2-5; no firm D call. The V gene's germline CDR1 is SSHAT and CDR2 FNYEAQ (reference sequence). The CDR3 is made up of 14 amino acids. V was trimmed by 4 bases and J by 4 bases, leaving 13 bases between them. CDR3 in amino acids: CASSSGPAGETQYF. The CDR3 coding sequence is TGTGCCAGCAGCTCGGGCCCCGCCGGAGAGACCCAGTACTTC. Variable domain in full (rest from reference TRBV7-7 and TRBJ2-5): GAGVSQSPRYKVTKRGQDVTLRCDPISSHATLYWYQQALGQGPEFLTYFNYEAQPDKSGLPSDRFSAERPEGSISTLTIQRTEQRDSAMYRCASSSGPAGETQYFGPGTRLLVL.

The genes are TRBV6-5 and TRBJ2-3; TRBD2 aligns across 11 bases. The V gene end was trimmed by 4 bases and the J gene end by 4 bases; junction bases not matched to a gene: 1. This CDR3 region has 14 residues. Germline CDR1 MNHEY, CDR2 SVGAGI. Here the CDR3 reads CASSLGLAADTQYF. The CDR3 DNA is TGTGCCAGCAGTTTGGGACTAGCGGCAGATACGCAGTATTTT.

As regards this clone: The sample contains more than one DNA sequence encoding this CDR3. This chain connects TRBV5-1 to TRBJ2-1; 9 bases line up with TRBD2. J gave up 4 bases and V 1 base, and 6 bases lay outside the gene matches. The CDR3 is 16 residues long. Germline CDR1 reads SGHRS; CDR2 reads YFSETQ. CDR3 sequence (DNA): TGCGCCAGCAGCTTGACGAGCGGGAGGTCTTACAATGAGCAGTTCTTC. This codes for CASSLTSGRSYNEQFF.

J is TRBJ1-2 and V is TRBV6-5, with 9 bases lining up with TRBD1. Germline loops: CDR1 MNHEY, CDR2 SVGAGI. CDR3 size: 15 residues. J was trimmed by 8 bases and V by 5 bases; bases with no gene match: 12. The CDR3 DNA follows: TGTGCCAGCAGTGCACCCGGGACAGGGCTGGGAGGCTACACCTTC. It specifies CASSAPGTGLGGYTF.